Listed below are T cell receptor beta chains from one sample, sequenced in a study of PD-1 blockade in classical Hodgkin lymphoma. Data came from immunoSEQ multiplex PCR; TCRdb stores just in-frame clones and leaves some out. The repertoire includes fewer than 95,000 clones, 65% to 85% of them detected once, and over 15% sits in the top ten. Here the sequenced sample was peripheral blood mononuclear cells (PBMCs), taken before the fourth cycle of nivolumab. All receptors derive from a human donor with classical Hodgkin lymphoma. Each CDR3 is given with its conserved first and last residue. A D gene is named only where the DNA matches it firmly. Clone size is given for some rows only: seen once, a few or many times, or a class if the clone is expanded.

D gene	clone size	V gene	J gene	CDR3 DNA	CDR3 protein
.	.	TRBV5-5	TRBJ1-2	TGTGCCAGCAGCACCGGGACACTCTATGGCTACACCTTC	CASSTGTLYGYTF
.	.	TRBV5-4	TRBJ1-5	TGTGCCAGCAGCAGAGAGGGGGTAGGTGGCCAGCCCCAGCATTTT	CASSREGVGGQPQHF
.	.	TRBV20-1	TRBJ2-3	TGCAGTGCTTCAGAACCAGATACGCAGTATTTT	CSASEPDTQYF
TRBD2	few	TRBV9	TRBJ2-1	TGTGCCAGCAGCGTAGTGACCGGACTAGCTCCCCATGAGCAGTTCTTC	CASSVVTGLAPHEQFF
TRBD1	.	TRBV7-9	TRBJ1-5	TGTGCCAGCAGCTTAGCGACAGGGCGCCGCAATCAGCCCCAGCATTTT	CASSLATGRRNQPQHF
TRBD1	.	TRBV6-5	TRBJ2-5	TGTGCCAGCAATCTGAGGGGGCCGGGGGAGACCCAGTACTTC	CASNLRGPGETQYF
.	.	TRBV7-2	TRBJ2-5	TGTGCCAGCAGCTTAGTCGGGGGAGAGACCCAGTACTTC	CASSLVGGETQYF
.	.	TRBV4-2	TRBJ1-3	TGTGCCAGCAGCCAAGATCCGGGACTCCCGCGCTACACCATATATTTT	CASSQDPGLPRYTIYF
.	few	TRBV30	TRBJ1-2	TGTGCCTGGAGTGTACTCCATGGGGGAGGCTACACCTTC	CAWSVLHGGGYTF
.	.	TRBV5-4	TRBJ2-7	TGTGCCAGCAGCTTGGTCGGAGGAAACGGCGAGCAGTACTTC	CASSLVGGNGEQYF
.	.	TRBV5-4	TRBJ1-2	TGTGCCAGCAGCTTGGAGGAGTACTATGGCTACACCTTC	CASSLEEYYGYTF
TRBD1	once	TRBV25-1	TRBJ1-5	TGTGCCAGCCATCGGACAGGAATTAGCAATCAGCCCCAGCATTTT	CASHRTGISNQPQHF
.	.	TRBV4-2	TRBJ1-2	TGTGCCAGCAGCCAACCAGGGTCTAACTATGGCTACACCTTC	CASSQPGSNYGYTF
.	.	TRBV18	TRBJ1-3	TGTGCCAGCTCACCACCGGAGGGCGTCGGAAACACCATATATTTT	CASSPPEGVGNTIYF
.	.	TRBV5-4	TRBJ1-4	TGTGCCAGCAGCCCCGGGATTCGAAATGAAAAACTGTTTTTT	CASSPGIRNEKLFF
.	.	TRBV5-1	TRBJ2-5	TGCGCCAGCAGCTTAGCGCAAGAGACCCAGTACTTC	CASSLAQETQYF
TRBD2	.	TRBV7-6	TRBJ2-3	TGTGCCAGCAGCTCAAGACCTAGCGGAGCTAGCACAGATACGCAGTATTTT	CASSSRPSGASTDTQYF
.	.	TRBV5-1	TRBJ2-7	TGCGCCAGCAGCTTGGCCGGCAGGGATGACTACGAGCAGTACTTC	CASSLAGRDDYEQYF
.	.	TRBV4-3	TRBJ1-1	TGCGCCAGCAGCCAAGTGGGCAGGGGTGCTTTCTTT	CASSQVGRGAFF
TRBD1	.	TRBV18	TRBJ2-1	TGTGCCAGCTCCCCTACGGGACAGTACAATGAGCAGTTCTTC	CASSPTGQYNEQFF
TRBD2	few	TRBV6-5	TRBJ2-7	TGTGCCAGCAGTTTAGCGGGGGCACCCCGCTACGAGCAGTACTTC	CASSLAGAPRYEQYF
TRBD2	.	TRBV4-2	TRBJ2-1	TGTGCCAGCAGATCAACTAGCGGAGCTTACAATGAGCAGTTCTTC	CASRSTSGAYNEQFF
.	once	TRBV5-1	TRBJ2-2	TGCGCCAGCAGCTTGAGCAGGTCGAACACCGGGGAGCTGTTTTTT	CASSLSRSNTGELFF
.	.	TRBV9	TRBJ2-3	TGTGCCAGCAGCGTGGGGAACACAGATACGCAGTATTTT	CASSVGNTDTQYF
.	.	TRBV7-6	TRBJ2-3	TGTGCCAGCAGCTTAGTCCCCTCGAAGACAGATACGCAGTATTTT	CASSLVPSKTDTQYF
.	many	TRBV7-9	TRBJ1-2	TGTGCCAGCAGCTTAGCTACCGGGCCCCGGACAGCTAACTATGGCTACACCTTC	CASSLATGPRTANYGYTF
.	.	TRBV6-6	TRBJ1-2	TGTGCCAGTTTCACCGCGGGGTTCTATGGCTACACCTTC	CASFTAGFYGYTF
TRBD1	.	TRBV5-1	TRBJ1-4	TGCGCCAGCAGCGAGAACAGGGGGACTAATGAAAAACTGTTTTTT	CASSENRGTNEKLFF
.	.	TRBV19	TRBJ1-2	TGTGCCAGTAGTATTTATCCAGGGTCTAACTATGGCTACACCTTC	CASSIYPGSNYGYTF
.	.	TRBV5-1	TRBJ2-3	TGCGCCAGCAGATCTAACCTAGCCCGAAGCACAGATACGCAGTATTTT	CASRSNLARSTDTQYF
.	.	TRBV6-1	TRBJ2-7	TGTGCCAGCACCCGAGAGACAAGGAGCTACGAGCAGTACTTC	CASTRETRSYEQYF
.	.	TRBV2	TRBJ2-2	TGTGCCAGCAGCCCTCAACCGGGGTACGTCACCGGGGAGCTGTTTTTT	CASSPQPGYVTGELFF
.	.	TRBV1	TRBJ1-2	TGCACCAGCAGGGTGAATGTTGGGCCGAATACATACCTTAACTATGGCTACACCTTC	CTSRVNVGPNTYLNYGYTF
.	.	TRBV5-1	TRBJ2-1	TGCGCCAGCAGCTTGTGGGCAGATATGTCCTACAATGAGCAGTTCTTC	CASSLWADMSYNEQFF
.	.	TRBV2	TRBJ2-5	TGTGCCAGCAAGATGGGCCAGCAAGAGACCCAGTACTTC	CASKMGQQETQYF
.	.	TRBV2	TRBJ2-7	TGTGCCAGCAGTGACGCAGGGTACCCTTCCTACGAGCAGTACTTC	CASSDAGYPSYEQYF
.	.	TRBV30	TRBJ2-2	TGTGCCTGGAGTGTACAGGGAACCGGGGAGCTGTTTTTT	CAWSVQGTGELFF
.	.	TRBV10-3	TRBJ1-3	TGTGCCATCAGTTCCGGGGGCTCTGGAAACACCATATATTTT	CAISSGGSGNTIYF
.	.	TRBV10-3	TRBJ1-2	TGTGCCATCAGTGAGTCGGGGGCTTCTTATGGCTACACCTTC	CAISESGASYGYTF
.	.	TRBV30	TRBJ2-2	TGTGCCTGGAGCAGGGTGGGGAGGGGGGAGCTGTTTTTT	CAWSRVGRGELFF
.	.	TRBV11-3	TRBJ1-1	TGTGCCAGCAGCCCCGGGATTCACACTGAAGCTTTCTTT	CASSPGIHTEAFF
TRBD1	.	TRBV11-3	TRBJ1-4	TGTGCCAGCTCCCGGGGGACAGTTAATGAAAAACTGTTTTTT	CASSRGTVNEKLFF
TRBD2	.	TRBV10-3	TRBJ2-2	TGTGCCATCAGTGGACTAGCGGGAGTCGGGGGGGAGCTGTTTTTT	CAISGLAGVGGELFF
.	.	TRBV7-2	TRBJ1-1	TGTGCCAGCAGCACTTTCCCTGTGGGCACTGAAGCTTTCTTT	CASSTFPVGTEAFF
TRBD1	.	TRBV5-1	TRBJ1-4	TGCGCCAGCAGCTACGGCTCCGGGACAGACAATGAAAAACTGTTTTTT	CASSYGSGTDNEKLFF
.	.	TRBV2	TRBJ1-1	TGTGCCAGCAGTGAAAGGTCTGCCTCAGGGGCTTTCTTT	CASSERSASGAFF
.	.	TRBV5-6	TRBJ2-7	TGTGCCAGCAGCTTGGTCGGGCAGGTACCGCGGCTCTCCGAGCAGTACTTC	CASSLVGQVPRLSEQYF
.	.	TRBV9	TRBJ2-3	TGTGCCAGCAGCGTGACTATCGGAACGGGAACGCAGTATTTT	CASSVTIGTGTQYF